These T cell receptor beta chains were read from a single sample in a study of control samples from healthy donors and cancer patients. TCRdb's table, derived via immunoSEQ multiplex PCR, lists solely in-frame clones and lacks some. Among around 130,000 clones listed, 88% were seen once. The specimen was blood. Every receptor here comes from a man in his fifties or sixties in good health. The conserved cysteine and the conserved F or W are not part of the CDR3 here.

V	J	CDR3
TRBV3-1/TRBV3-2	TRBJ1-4	ASSQVRGGTNEKLF
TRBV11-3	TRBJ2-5	ASSPEFGTQY
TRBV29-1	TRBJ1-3	SVRVSGNTIY
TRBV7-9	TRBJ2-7	ASSPRTDPYEQY
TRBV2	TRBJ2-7	ASSPGRSAYEQY
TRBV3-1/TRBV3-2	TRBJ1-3	ASSQRRDSGNTIY
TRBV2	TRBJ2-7	ASSDGTGGNYEQY
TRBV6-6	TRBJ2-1	ASSEQGWEQF
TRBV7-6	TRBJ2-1	ASSLRTGHRSYNEQF
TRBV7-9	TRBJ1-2	ASTGSRGETNYGYT
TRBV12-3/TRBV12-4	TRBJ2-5	ASTTDRQETQY
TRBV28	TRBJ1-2	ASSITGGGNYGYT
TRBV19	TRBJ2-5	ASTGLKSGVKTQY
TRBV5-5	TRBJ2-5	ASRHKDRGTETQY
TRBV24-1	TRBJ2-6	ATSDPQQSGANVLT
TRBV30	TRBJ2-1	ACPPAKGRGEQF
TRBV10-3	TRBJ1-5	AISTGTNSNQPQH
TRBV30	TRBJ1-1	AWSGGTVPFEAF
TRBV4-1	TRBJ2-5	ASSQAGGRDQETQY
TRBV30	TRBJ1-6	AWSAGTANSPLH
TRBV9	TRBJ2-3	ASSGDGAGADTQY
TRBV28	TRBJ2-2	ASSRTATGELF
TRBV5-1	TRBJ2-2	ASSPSWGTVGELF
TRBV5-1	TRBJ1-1	ASSHGQVKTEAF
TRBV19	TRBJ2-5	ASRAGGQETQY
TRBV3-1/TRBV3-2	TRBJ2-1	ASSQVSGGSIEQF
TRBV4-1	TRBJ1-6	ASSSHGGTVYNSPLH
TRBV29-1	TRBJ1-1	SVVVQPQNTEAF
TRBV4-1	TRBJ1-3	ASSLFGTGARNTIY
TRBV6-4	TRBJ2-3	ASSDRAGDSRTQY
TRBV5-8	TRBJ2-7	ASSSGGQGRSGEQY
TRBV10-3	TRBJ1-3	AIRLTVSGNTIY
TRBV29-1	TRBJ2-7	SVWSRDRGYEQY
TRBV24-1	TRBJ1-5	ATSDLWGRDNQPQH
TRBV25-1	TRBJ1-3	ASSGTSEGASGNTIY
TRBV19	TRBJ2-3	ASRDRYYSTDTQY
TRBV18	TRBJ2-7	ASSAGTGQEQY
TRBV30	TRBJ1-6	AWRESSYNSPLH
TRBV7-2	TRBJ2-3	ASSFLAGGGRADTQY
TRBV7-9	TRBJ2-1	ASSSGPSGGADEQF
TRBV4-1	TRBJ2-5	ASSQDGSGDQETQY
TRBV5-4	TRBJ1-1	ASSWGQGGLGTEAF
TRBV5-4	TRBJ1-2	ASSLVSGYGYT
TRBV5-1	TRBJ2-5	ASSLGDRYLETQY
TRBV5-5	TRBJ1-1	ASSLLGRNTEAF
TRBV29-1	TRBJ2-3	SVQRAVNTDTQY
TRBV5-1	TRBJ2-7	ASSSGTSGLEQY
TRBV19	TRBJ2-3	ASRPTQADTQY
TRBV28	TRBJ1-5	ASSSPILLVRNQPQH
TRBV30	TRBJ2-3	AWSVGGSNTQY
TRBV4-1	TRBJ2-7	ASSGLTGTYEQY
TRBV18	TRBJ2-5	ASSRTGQETQY
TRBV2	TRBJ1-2	ASKRQGVFYGYT
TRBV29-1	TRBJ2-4	SVEGAEAKNIQY
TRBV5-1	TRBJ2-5	ASSLGGVGETQY
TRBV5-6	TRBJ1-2	ASNEWAFSLGYT
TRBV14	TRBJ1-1	ASSHRGLGTEAF
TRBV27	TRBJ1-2	ASSLDRSYGYT